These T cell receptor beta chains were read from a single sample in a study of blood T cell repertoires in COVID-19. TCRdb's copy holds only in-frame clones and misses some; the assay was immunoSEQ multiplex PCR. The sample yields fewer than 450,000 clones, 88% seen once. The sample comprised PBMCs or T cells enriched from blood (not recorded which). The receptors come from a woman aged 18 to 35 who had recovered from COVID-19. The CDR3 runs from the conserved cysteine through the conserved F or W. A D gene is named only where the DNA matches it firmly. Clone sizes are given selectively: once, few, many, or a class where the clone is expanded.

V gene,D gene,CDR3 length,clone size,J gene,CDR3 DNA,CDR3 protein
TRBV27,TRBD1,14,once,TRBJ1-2,TGTGCCAGCAGTCCGCAGGGGGGAAGCTATGGCTACACCTTC,CASSPQGGSYGYTF
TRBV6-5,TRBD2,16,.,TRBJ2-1,TGTGCCAGCAGTTACTCCGGGGGGGCCCGATACAATGAGCAGTTCTTC,CASSYSGGARYNEQFF
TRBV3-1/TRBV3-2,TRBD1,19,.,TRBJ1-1,TGTGCCAGCAGCCAAGAAATCCCCGGGACAGGGGTGGGCGACACTGAAGCTTTCTTT,CASSQEIPGTGVGDTEAFF
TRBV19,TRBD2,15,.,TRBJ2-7,TGTGCCAGTAGTCTGCTAGCGGGGGATAACTACGAGCAGTACTTC,CASSLLAGDNYEQYF
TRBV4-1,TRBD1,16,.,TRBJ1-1,TGCGCCAGCAGCCAAGATCCGTGGACAGGAGTCACTGAAGCTTTCTTT,CASSQDPWTGVTEAFF
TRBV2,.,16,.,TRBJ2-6,TGTGCCAGCACCCGCGTGGAGGCGGCTGGGGCCAACGTCCTGACTTTC,CASTRVEAAGANVLTF
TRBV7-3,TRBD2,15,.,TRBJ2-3,TGTGCCAGCAGCTCAACCGGACTAGCGGTTGATACGCAGTATTTT,CASSSTGLAVDTQYF
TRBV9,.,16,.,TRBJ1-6,TGTGCCAGCAGCGTAGGTGCCAGCTCCTATAATTCACCCCTCCACTTT,CASSVGASSYNSPLHF
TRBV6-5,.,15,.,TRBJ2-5,TGTGCCAGCAGTCTTGCTAGAGGCCGCCGGGAGACCCAGTACTTC,CASSLARGRRETQYF
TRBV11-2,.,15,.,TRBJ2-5,TGTGCCAGCAGAAATAGTCAGGGTAGGGAAGAGACCCAGTACTTC,CASRNSQGREETQYF
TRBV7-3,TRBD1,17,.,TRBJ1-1,TGTGCCAGCAGTTATACAGGGGTGAAGAATCAGAACACTGAAGCTTTCTTT,CASSYTGVKNQNTEAFF
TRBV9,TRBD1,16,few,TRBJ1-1,TGTGCCAGCAGCGTAGGAATCGGGACAGCGAACACTGAAGCTTTCTTT,CASSVGIGTANTEAFF
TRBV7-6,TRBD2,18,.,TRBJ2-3,TGTGCCAGCAGTTCCACTAGCGGGGGGGTCCCCAGCACAGATACGCAGTATTTT,CASSSTSGGVPSTDTQYF
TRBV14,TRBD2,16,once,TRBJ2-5,TGTGCCAGCAGCCGTTGGACTAGGGACCTTCAAGAGACCCAGTACTTC,CASSRWTRDLQETQYF
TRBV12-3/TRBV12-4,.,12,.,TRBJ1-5,TGTGCCAGCAGTCCCTCCCCCCAGCCCCAGCATTTT,CASSPSPQPQHF
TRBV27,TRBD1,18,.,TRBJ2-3,TGTGCCAGCAGTTTAGACAGGGTGCACGGCCCGAGCACAGATACGCAGTATTTT,CASSLDRVHGPSTDTQYF
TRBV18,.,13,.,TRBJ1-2,TGTGCCAGCTCCGTGACTGATTACTATGGCTACACCTTC,CASSVTDYYGYTF
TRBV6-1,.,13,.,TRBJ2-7,TGTGCCAGCAGTGAAGCACATTTTTTTTCGCAGTACTTC,CASSEAHFFSQYF
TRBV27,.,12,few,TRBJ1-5,TGTGCCAGCAGCTTCCAAAGCGGGCCCCAGCATTTT,CASSFQSGPQHF
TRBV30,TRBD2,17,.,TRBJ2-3,TGTGCCTGGAGTGTGTCGTCTAGCGGGGGCATCGCAGATACGCAGTATTTT,CAWSVSSSGGIADTQYF
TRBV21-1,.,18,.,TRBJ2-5,TGTGCCAGCAGCACCTTCGGGACTAGCGGGGTGAAAGGGGAGACCCAGTACTTC,CASSTFGTSGVKGETQYF
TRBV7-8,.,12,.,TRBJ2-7,TGTGCCAGCAGCCCCAACTTATACGAGCAGTACTTC,CASSPNLYEQYF
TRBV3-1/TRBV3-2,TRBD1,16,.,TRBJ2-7,TGTGCCAGCAGCCAAGATGCGGGACAGGGTTGGTACGAGCAGTACTTC,CASSQDAGQGWYEQYF
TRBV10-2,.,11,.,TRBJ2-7,TGCGCCAGCAGAGCCGACTACGAGCAGTACTTC,CASRADYEQYF
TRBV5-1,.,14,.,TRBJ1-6,TGCGCCAGCAGCGCAAGGGAGGGGAATTCACCCCTCCACTTT,CASSAREGNSPLHF
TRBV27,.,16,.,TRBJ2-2,TGTGCCAGCAGTTTCGTGGGGGGGGCCGGCACCGGGGAGCTGTTTTTT,CASSFVGGAGTGELFF
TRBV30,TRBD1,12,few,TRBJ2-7,TGTGCCTGTCATGGACAGGAAGGACGGCAGTACTTC,CACHGQEGRQYF
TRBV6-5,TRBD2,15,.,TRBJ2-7,TGTGCCAGCAGAAGACTAGCGGGGGGGTCCTACGAGCAGTACTTC,CASRRLAGGSYEQYF
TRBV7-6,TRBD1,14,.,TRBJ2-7,TGTGCCAGCAGCAAGGACAGGGGATCCTACGAGCAGTACTTC,CASSKDRGSYEQYF
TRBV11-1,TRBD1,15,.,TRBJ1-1,TGTGCCAGCAGCCCAGTAGCGGACAGGGGAACTGAAGCTTTCTTT,CASSPVADRGTEAFF
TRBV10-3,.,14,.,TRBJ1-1,TGTGCCACCAATGATTACACAGGTTTGACTGAAGCTTTCTTT,CATNDYTGLTEAFF
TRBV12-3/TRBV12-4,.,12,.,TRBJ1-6,TGTGCCAGCAGAACGTCCGGGACACCCCTCCACTTT,CASRTSGTPLHF
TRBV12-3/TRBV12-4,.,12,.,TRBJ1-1,TGTGCCAGCAAGCTATCACCTTCTGAAGCTTTCTTT,CASKLSPSEAFF
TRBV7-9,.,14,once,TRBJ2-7,TGTGCCAGCAGCCCCCCCAGGGCCTCCTACGAGCAGTACTTC,CASSPPRASYEQYF
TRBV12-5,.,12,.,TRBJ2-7,TGTGCTAGTGGTCAGTTCCCCTACGAGCAGTACTTC,CASGQFPYEQYF
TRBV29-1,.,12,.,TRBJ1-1,TGCAGCGTAGTAAGGAGCGACACTGAAGCTTTCTTT,CSVVRSDTEAFF
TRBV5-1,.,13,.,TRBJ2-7,TGCGCCAGCAGCGGAAGGGGTGCCTACGAGCAGTACTTC,CASSGRGAYEQYF
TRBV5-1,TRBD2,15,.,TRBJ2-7,TGCGCCAGCAGCTTGTCAAGCGGGGCCTCCTACGAGCAGTACTTC,CASSLSSGASYEQYF
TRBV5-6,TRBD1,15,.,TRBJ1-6,TGTGCCAGCAGCTTAAGACAGGGTAATAATTCACCCCTCCACTTT,CASSLRQGNNSPLHF
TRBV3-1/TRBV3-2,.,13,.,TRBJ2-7,TGTGCCAGCAGCCAAGGTAGCGTCTACGAGCAGTACTTC,CASSQGSVYEQYF
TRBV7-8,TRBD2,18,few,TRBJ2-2,TGTGCCAGCAGCTTAAACGGAGGGGAGGGTAGTCGGACCGGGGAGCTGTTTTTT,CASSLNGGEGSRTGELFF
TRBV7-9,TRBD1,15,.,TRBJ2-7,TGTGCCAGCAGCCCCCAAGGACAGGGGGCATACGAGCAGTACTTC,CASSPQGQGAYEQYF
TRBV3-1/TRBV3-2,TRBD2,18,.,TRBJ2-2,TGTGCCAGCAGCCATCGCACTAGCGGGGGGGCAGGCACCGGGGAGCTGTTTTTT,CASSHRTSGGAGTGELFF
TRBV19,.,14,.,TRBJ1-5,TGTGCCAGTAGCGACGAGACAGGTTTGCAGCCCCAGCATTTT,CASSDETGLQPQHF
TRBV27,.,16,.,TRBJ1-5,TGTGCCAGCAGTTTAGGGGCAGGAGTTAGCAATCAGCCCCAGCATTTT,CASSLGAGVSNQPQHF
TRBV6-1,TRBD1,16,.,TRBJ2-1,TGTGCCAGCAGTGACTTCCGGGACAGGGGCCACAATGAGCAGTTCTTC,CASSDFRDRGHNEQFF
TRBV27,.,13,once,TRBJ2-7,TGTGCCAGTGGACAGTTTAATGCCTACGAGCAGTACTTC,CASGQFNAYEQYF
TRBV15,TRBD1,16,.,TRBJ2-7,TGTGCCACCAGCAGCAGACAGGGGGCTGGGACTAGAGAGCAGTACTTC,CATSSRQGAGTREQYF
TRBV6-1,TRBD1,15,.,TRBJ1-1,TGTGCCAGCAGTGAACCGGGACAGCCTAACACTGAAGCTTTCTTT,CASSEPGQPNTEAFF